Presented here are 18 T cell receptor beta chains from one specimen sequenced in a study of T cell repertoires in aging, cancer and after chemotherapy. A mixed TRB-A/B primer pool amplified rearranged TRB by multiplex touch-down PCR. One entry per CDR3 protein, called by TCRdb with MiXCR from the multiplex PCR reads. The table has fewer than 1,500 distinct CDR3 sequences, 22% seen once. The template was genomic DNA from peripheral blood, not RNA. The sequenced material came from blood. The receptors were gathered from a human donor with a solid tumor.

In its sample, this clonotype was seen a few times. The rearrangement uses TRBV5-1 and TRBJ1-5; D is perhaps TRBD1 (5 bases). The CDR3 spans 15 residues. CDR1 SGHRS and CDR2 YFSETQ come from the germline V gene. Trimming cost V 0 bases and J 2 bases, with 9 bases left between them. The CDR3 DNA reads as TGCGCCAGCAGCTTGGGGGGCGCGGGCAATCAGCCCCAGCATTTT. Residues: CASSLGGAGNQPQHF.

By proportion, this clonotype is large (0.1 to 1%). The genes are TRBV19 and TRBJ2-2; 10 nucleotides agree with TRBD1. The CDR3 runs 14 residues. The V and J ends lost 5 bases and 7 bases, in that order; junction bases with no gene match: 4. CDR1 is LNHDA and CDR2 is SQIVND in the germline V gene (reference sequence). The chain's CDR3 is CASSGTGVYGELFF. The CDR3 coding sequence is TGTGCCAGTAGTGGGACAGGGGTTTACGGGGAGCTGTTTTTT.

This clonotype is judged medium-sized. The V gene is TRBV11-2, the J gene TRBJ1-2; D is unresolved. The CDR3 runs 13 residues. Trimming cost V 2 bases and J 6 bases, with 10 bases left between them. Per germline, CDR1 SGHAT and CDR2 FQNNGV. The CDR3 DNA reads TGTGCCAGCAGCTTAATGGCCGACGATGGCTACACCTTC. This codes for CASSLMADDGYTF.

Within the sample, this clonotype is medium-sized (0.01 to 0.1%). The V call is TRBV20-1, the J call TRBJ1-2, with a weak D call TRBD1 (5 bases). This CDR3 region has 14 residues. V was trimmed by 0 bases and J by 8 bases, leaving 16 bases between them. Germline CDR1 and CDR2: DFQATT and SNEGSKA (reference sequence). The CDR3 is CSARDEQVSGGYTF. The DNA of the CDR3 is TGCAGTGCTAGAGACGAACAGGTCTCGGGAGGCTACACCTTC.

The chain has TRBV5-1 and TRBJ1-1; the match to TRBD1 covers 7 bases. CDR1 is SGHRS and CDR2 is YFSETQ in the germline V gene. V dropped 4 bases and J dropped 5; count of bases not matched to a gene: 8. The CDR3 spans 14 residues. The CDR3 sequence: CASSPQGQGTEAFF. CDR3 in DNA: TGCGCCAGCAGCCCACAGGGGCAGGGGACTGAAGCTTTCTTT.

The V and J genes are TRBV19 and TRBJ1-6, with 8 nucleotides matching TRBD1. In germline, CDR1 is LNHDA, CDR2 SQIVND (reference sequence). Germline trimming cut 5 bases from V and 6 bases from J; bases unmatched to any gene: 9. The CDR3 extends over 16 amino acids. The CDR3 is CASSHGQGRGNSPLHF. The CDR3 bases are TGTGCCAGTAGTCACGGACAGGGTAGGGGTAATTCACCCCTCCACTTT.

In its sample, this clonotype was seen a few times. The chain has TRBV21-1 and TRBJ1-1; TRBD1 was called by the table and not checked on the DNA. TRBV21-1 has pseudogene status. There are 13 residues in the CDR3. DNA of the CDR3: TGTGCCAGCACCCCCAGGGGGCTGGGTGAAGCTTTCTTT. Translation: CASTPRGLGEAFF.

By proportion, this clonotype is medium-sized. The chain couples TRBV5-1 to TRBJ2-7, with TRBD1 as a possible D gene (7 bases). The germline V gene encodes CDR1 SGHRS and CDR2 YFSETQ. This CDR3 is 15 amino acids long. V was cut by 0 bases and J by 6 bases, with 16 bases left in between. For the CDR3, the DNA is TGCGCCAGCAGCTTGGATACTGCAGGGGGAGGCGAGCAGTACTTC. Translated: CASSLDTAGGGEQYF.

By sample share, this clonotype is medium-sized. This chain links TRBV20-1 with TRBJ2-7, with 7 bases matching TRBD2. The CDR3 length is 12 residues. The trim removed 6 bases at V and 2 bases at J, leaving 4 bases unmatched. Germline values: CDR1 DFQATT, CDR2 SNEGSKA (reference sequence). As DNA, the CDR3 is TGCAGTGCGGATGGGACTACCTACGAGCAGTACTTC. The encoded protein is CSADGTTYEQYF.

Points on this clonotype: An end of the junction differs from the germline gene, which may be a read error. This rearrangement joins TRBV5-1 to TRBJ2-7; TRBD1 is a possible D gene (7 bases). CDR3 length equals 14 residues. CDR1 and CDR2 from the germline V gene are SGHRS and YFSETQ. The CDR3 protein is CASSLVRGAWEQYF. For the CDR3, the DNA is TGTGCCAGCAGCTTGGTCAGGGGGGCCTGGGAGCAGTACTTC.

The rearrangement links TRBV5-1 to TRBJ2-1; 12 bases fit TRBD2. The J segment lost 9 bases and the V segment lost 4 bases, leaving 8 bases of the junction unmatched. This CDR3 has 15 amino acids. CDR1 is SGHRS and CDR2 is YFSETQ in the germline V gene. The CDR3 region has the DNA TGCGCCAGCAGCCTCATGACTAGCGGGGGCCGTGAGCAGTTCTTC. This translates into CASSLMTSGGREQFF.

By frequency in the sample, this clonotype is medium-sized (0.01 to 0.1%). CDR3 DNA sequence: TGTGCCAGTAGTATGGTGTCTTCCCCCGGAGAGACCCAGTACTTC. It codes for CASSMVSSPGETQYF. The V gene is TRBV19, the J gene TRBJ2-5; no firm D call. Between the trimmed V and J ends, which lost 3 bases and 4 bases, there was a span of 15 bases. The CDR3 sequence is 15 residues long. CDR1 and CDR2 (germline): LNHDA, SQIVND (reference sequence).

Worth noting for this clonotype: This may arise from a read error, as a much more abundant clone is one base away. The rearrangement joins TRBV27 to TRBJ1-4; TRBD1 might be the D (5 bases). Per the germline V gene, CDR1 is MNHEY and CDR2 is SMNVEV (reference sequence). The CDR3 covers 13 residues. The CDR3 bases are TGTGCCTGCAGCCCCAGGGCTAATGAAAAACTGTTTTTT. Its protein is CACSPRANEKLFF.

By share, this clonotype ranks as medium-sized (0.01 to 0.1%). This chain connects TRBV7-9 to TRBJ1-1; 8 bases are a match to TRBD1. CDR1 is SEHNR and CDR2 is FQNEAQ in the germline V gene (reference sequence). V was clipped by 4 bases and J by 5 bases; unmatched bases: 9. The CDR3 has 15 amino acids. CDR3 nucleotide sequence: TGTGCCAGCAGCTCCTATACAGGGGGAGGAACTGAAGCTTTCTTT. This sequence encodes CASSSYTGGGTEAFF.

In DNA form, the CDR3 reads TGCAGCGTGGGGGGCTGGGGCTATGGCTACACCTTC. Amino acid sequence: CSVGGWGYGYTF. This sequence joins TRBV29-1 and TRBJ1-2; D perhaps matches TRBD1 (6 bases). In germline, CDR1 is SQVTM, CDR2 ANQGSEA. The CDR3 totals 12 residues. Trimming took 6 bases from V and 4 from J, leaving 12 bases between them.

This clonotype rates as medium-sized (0.01 to 0.1%). V gene TRBV2 combines with J gene TRBJ2-3; unclear D gene. There are 16 residues in the CDR3. V lost 0 bases, J lost 0 bases, and 10 bases lay in between. CDR1 SNHLY and CDR2 FYNNEI come from the germline V gene. CDR3 bases: TGTGCCAGCAGTGAAGCCGGCGTTCCTAGCACAGATACGCAGTATTTT. This sequence encodes CASSEAGVPSTDTQYF.

The chain joins TRBV5-6 to TRBJ2-7; TRBD1 matches at 10 bases. The germline V gene has CDR1 SGHDT and CDR2 YYEEEE. With V trimmed by 3 bases and J by 2 bases, 2 bases remained unmatched. The CDR3 covers 14 residues. CDR3 sequence: CASSSGTGAYEQYF. The CDR3 DNA is TGTGCCAGCAGCTCGGGGACAGGGGCCTACGAGCAGTACTTC.

Of note for this clonotype: A much larger clone is a single base away; this may be a read error. The V call is TRBV20-1, the J call TRBJ2-3; possibly TRBD2 for D (6 bases). The CDR3 contains 14 residues. Germline assignment: CDR1 DFQATT and CDR2 SNEGSKA (reference sequence). The CDR3 coding sequence is TGCAATGCCCTCGGGCGGGGAATCACAGATACGCAGTATTTT. This encodes CNALGRGITDTQYF.